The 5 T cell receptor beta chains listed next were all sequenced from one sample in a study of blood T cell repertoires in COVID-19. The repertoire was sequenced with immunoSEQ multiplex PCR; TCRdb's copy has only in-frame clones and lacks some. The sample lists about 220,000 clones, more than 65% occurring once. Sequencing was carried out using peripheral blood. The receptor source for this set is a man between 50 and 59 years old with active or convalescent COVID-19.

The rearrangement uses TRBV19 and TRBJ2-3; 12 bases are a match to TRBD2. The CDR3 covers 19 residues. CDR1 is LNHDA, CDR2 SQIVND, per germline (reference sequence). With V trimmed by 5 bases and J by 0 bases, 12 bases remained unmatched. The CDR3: CASSRRLAGVLVSTDTQYF. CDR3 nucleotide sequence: TGTGCCAGTAGTCGCCGACTAGCGGGAGTCCTGGTCAGCACAGATACGCAGTATTTT.

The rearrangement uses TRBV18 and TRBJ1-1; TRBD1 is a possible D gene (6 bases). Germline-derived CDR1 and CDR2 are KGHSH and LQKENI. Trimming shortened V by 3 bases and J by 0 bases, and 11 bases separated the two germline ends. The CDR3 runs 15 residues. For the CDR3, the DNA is TGTGCCAGCTCACCCGGGACACTCATGAACACTGAAGCTTTCTTT. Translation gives CASSPGTLMNTEAFF.

The CDR3 region is CASSLKSGRDNEQFF. The CDR3 region has the DNA TGTGCCAGCAGCTTAAAAAGCGGGAGGGACAATGAGCAGTTCTTC. The genes are TRBV5-4 and TRBJ2-1; 10 nucleotides align to TRBD2. The CDR3 length is 15 residues. In germline, CDR1 is SGHNT, CDR2 YYREEE (reference sequence). V was pared by 2 bases and J by 5 bases, with 4 bases of the junction left unmatched. The entire variable domain, with the rest obtained from reference TRBV5-4 and TRBJ2-1, is as follows: ETGVTQSPTHLIKTRGQQVTLRCSSQSGHNTVSWYQQALGQGPQFIFQYYREEENGRGNFPPRFSGLQFPNYSSELNVNALELDDSALYLCASSLKSGRDNEQFFGPGTRLTVL.

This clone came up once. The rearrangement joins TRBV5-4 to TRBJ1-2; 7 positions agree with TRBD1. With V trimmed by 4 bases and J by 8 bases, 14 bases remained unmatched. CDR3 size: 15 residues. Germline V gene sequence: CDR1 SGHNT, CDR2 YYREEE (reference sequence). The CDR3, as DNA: TGTGCCAGCAGCACCGGGACAGCCCGTGAGAAGGGCTACACCTTC. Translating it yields CASSTGTAREKGYTF.

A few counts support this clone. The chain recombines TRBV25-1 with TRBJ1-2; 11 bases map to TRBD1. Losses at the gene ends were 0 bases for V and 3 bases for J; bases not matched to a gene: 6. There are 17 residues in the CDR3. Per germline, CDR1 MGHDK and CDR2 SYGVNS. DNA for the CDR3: TGTGCCAGCAGTGAATATTCCGGGACAGGGGGGTACTATGGCTACACCTTC. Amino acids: CASSEYSGTGGYYGYTF.